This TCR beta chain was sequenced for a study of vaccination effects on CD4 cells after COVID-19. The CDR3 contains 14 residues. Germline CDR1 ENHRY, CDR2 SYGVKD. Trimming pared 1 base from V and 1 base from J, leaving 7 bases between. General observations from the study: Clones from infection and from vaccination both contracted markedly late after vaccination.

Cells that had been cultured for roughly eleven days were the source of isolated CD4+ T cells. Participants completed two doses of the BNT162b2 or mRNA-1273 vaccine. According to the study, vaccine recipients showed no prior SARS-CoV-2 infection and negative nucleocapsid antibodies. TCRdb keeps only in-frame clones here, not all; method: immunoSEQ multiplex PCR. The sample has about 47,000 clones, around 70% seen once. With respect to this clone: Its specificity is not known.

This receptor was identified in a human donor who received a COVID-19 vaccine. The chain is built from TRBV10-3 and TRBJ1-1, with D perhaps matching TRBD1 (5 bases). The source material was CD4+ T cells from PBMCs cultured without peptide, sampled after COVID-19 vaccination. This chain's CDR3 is CAISEFRENTEAFF. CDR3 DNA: TGTGCCATCAGTGAGTTCAGGGAGAACACTGAAGCTTTCTTT.